The clone carrying this T cell receptor (beta chain) was recorded once. The antigen remains unidentified. Other DNA sequences in this specimen translate into the identical CDR3. Sequenced by immunoSEQ multiplex PCR; TCRdb stores in-frame clones only, minus some. The sample contains about 400,000 clones, around nine tenths of which appear only once. Trimming shortened V by 0 bases and J by 3 bases, and 0 bases separated the two germline ends. Germline values: CDR1 PRHDT, CDR2 FYEKMQ (reference sequence). This CDR3 spans 11 amino acids. The entry originates in a study of Ad26.COV2.S vaccination and SARS-CoV-2 variants. Study summary: Ad26.COV2.S shots went into the muscle once or twice, 56 days apart.

Overall study results and limits: Considerable breadth of spike-specific CD8+ and CD4+ T cell responses has reportedly been documented following vaccination.

Sample treatment: 19 received Ad26.COV2.S at low or high dose, single or two shots; roughly five received placebo; per-sample allocation not given. All samples were drawn on day 63, counting from the first vaccine or placebo injection. V gene TRBV13 combines with J gene TRBJ2-7; D not certain. The source was peripheral blood, collected in a trial of Ad26.COV2.S vaccine versus placebo. The source of this sequence is a person aged 18 to 65 who received the Ad26.COV2.S COVID-19 vaccine or a placebo. CDR3 coding DNA: TGTGCCAGCAGCTTAGGCTACGAGCAGTACTTC. This sequence encodes CASSLGYEQYF.